The present T cell receptor (beta chain) was sequenced within a study of cytomegalovirus exposure and HLA in healthy donors. Whole-study context: Approximately 180 million T cells yielded 120 million or so unique TCR beta sequences, as an earlier analysis found.

Study results and caveats: Later, TCR association rates were found to vary by HLA locus, highest for DRB1 and lowest for HLA-C. The likely origin of a cluster of highly shared sequence variants was a sequencing artifact. Associated with HLA alleles at 0.05 false discovery rate in a later analysis were 16,951 TCR beta sequences.

CDR1 KGHSH and CDR2 LQKENI come from the germline V gene. The CDR3 covers 18 residues. Trimming at V came to 2 bases and at J to 0 bases, leaving 7 bases not matched to a gene. Use of 60 Vbeta and 13 Jbeta primers characterized the PCR. This table comes from immunoSEQ multiplex PCR, and its TCRdb copy is limited to in-frame clones, with some not included. The sample records 95,000 to 150,000 clones, about 10% being singletons. Worth noting for this clone: Antigen specificity is unknown.

Sequencing was performed on PBMCs. This chain uses TRBV18 with TRBJ2-7; 13 nucleotides align to TRBD2. The TCR sequence derives from a woman aged 18-35 years in good health and CMV-seropositive. This CDR3 reads CASSPTSGRVLSSYEQYF. The CDR3 region has the DNA TGTGCCAGCTCACCAACTAGCGGGAGGGTCCTTAGCTCCTACGAGCAGTACTTC.